This T cell receptor (beta chain) was sequenced for a study of cytomegalovirus exposure and HLA in healthy donors. Study-wide points: Later analysis placed DRB1 highest and HLA-C lowest in TCR association rates, which differed by HLA locus.

About this clone itself: Its antigen is not identified.

PCR primers comprised 60 Vbeta and 13 Jbeta primers. Produced via immunoSEQ multiplex PCR; TCRdb's table is partial and in-frame only. This sample carries about 160,000 clones, around 74% of them seen once, and the ten largest clones take approximately 2%. Donors showed nominal health when sampled, although they likely had unrecorded immune exposures. Germline CDR1 SGDLS, CDR2 YYNGEE. CDR3 length: 18 amino acids. V lost 0 bases, J lost 1 base, and 17 bases lay in between. This sequence was found in a female donor in good health and CMV-seronegative. The chain combines TRBV9 with TRBJ1-3; no firm D call. The sample taken for sequencing was PBMCs. The chain's CDR3 is CASSVEPRLDISGNTIYF. Here the CDR3 DNA reads TGTGCCAGCAGCGTAGAACCGCGACTTGATATTTCTGGAAACACCATATATTTT.